This is a list of T cell receptor beta chains from one sample in a study of identical twins. Using its own MiXCR run on the 5' RACE reads, TCRdb lists one record per CDR3 protein. The sample yields 1.5 million to 2 million distinct CDR3 sequences, roughly a third seen once. Sequenced sample: cord blood. The receptors come from a newborn girl in good health. CDR3s include the opening cysteine and the closing phenylalanine or tryptophan. Each record gives: CDR3 length, D gene, clone size, V gene, J gene, CDR3 DNA, CDR3 protein. The D gene is left open where the match is weak. Expanded clones are given a class, and other clones once, few, many or no size at all.

17	TRBD2	NA	TRBV2	TRBJ2-3	TGTGCCAGCAGGGCACCGGGGGGACTAGCGGCCACAGATACGCAGTATTTT	CASRAPGGLAATDTQYF
18	TRBD2	few	TRBV11-2	TRBJ2-2	TGTGCCAGCAGCTTAGGGTCTGCTAGCGGGGGGAACACCGGGGAGCTGTTTTTT	CASSLGSASGGNTGELFF
13	NA	many	TRBV2	TRBJ2-7	TGTGCCGGATCAACACAACTTTTCTACGAGCAGTACTTC	CAGSTQLFYEQYF
16	TRBD2	few	TRBV28	TRBJ2-4	TGTGCCAGCAGCATCCCTAGCGGGGGGGCTCTGAACATTCAGTACTTC	CASSIPSGGALNIQYF
15	TRBD1	NA	TRBV3-1	TRBJ1-6	TGTGCCAGCAGCCGAGACAGGGCCCAAGGTTCACCCCTCCACTTT	CASSRDRAQGSPLHF
14	TRBD1	NA	TRBV20-1	TRBJ1-6	TGCAGTGCTAGCAGGGGACAGCCCCAATCACCCCTCCACTTT	CSASRGQPQSPLHF
14	NA	NA	TRBV15	TRBJ1-3	TGTGCCACCAGCAGAGTAACGGCCGGTAACACCATATATTTT	CATSRVTAGNTIYF
14	NA	NA	TRBV29-1	TRBJ1-2	TGCAGCGTTGATAACCGGGACCCCAACTATGGCTACACCTTC	CSVDNRDPNYGYTF
14	TRBD1	NA	TRBV30	TRBJ2-5	TGTGCCTGGAGTGTACAGGGGGCACAAGAGACCCAGTACTTC	CAWSVQGAQETQYF
15	TRBD2	NA	TRBV7-9	TRBJ2-7	TGCGCCAGCAGCTTGCTAGCGGGAGACTACAATGAGCAGTACTTC	CASSLLAGDYNEQYF
14	NA	NA	TRBV21-1	TRBJ2-1	TGTGCCAGCAGCAAAGCCGAGTGTGACGGTGAGCAGTTCTTC	CASSKAECDGEQFF
13	NA	few	TRBV5-1	TRBJ1-2	TGCGCCAGCAGCTTTATAGAGAACTATGGCTACACCTTC	CASSFIENYGYTF
15	NA	NA	TRBV29-1	TRBJ2-1	TGCAGCCCACTCGGGGCGGCGGGTCACTACAATGAGCAGTTCTTC	CSPLGAAGHYNEQFF
13	NA	NA	TRBV19	TRBJ1-2	TGTGCCAGTCGCCAGGGGCGCCCGTATGGCTACACCTTC	CASRQGRPYGYTF
15	NA	NA	TRBV12-3/TRBV12-4	TRBJ2-2	TGTGCCAGCAGTTTAGCTTCGGACAACACCGGGGAGCTGTTTTTT	CASSLASDNTGELFF
13	NA	NA	TRBV6-5	TRBJ2-1	TGTGCCAGCAGTTACTCCAATTGGAATGAGCAGTTCTTC	CASSYSNWNEQFF
14	NA	NA	TRBV30	TRBJ1-2	TGTGCCTGGAGCCAGGAGTGGGGGGGCCATGGCTACACCTTC	CAWSQEWGGHGYTF
16	TRBD1	NA	TRBV7-9	TRBJ2-3	TGTGCCAGCAGCCAGTACAGGGGGCCGGTTACAGATACGCAGTATTTT	CASSQYRGPVTDTQYF
14	NA	NA	TRBV20-1	TRBJ1-4	TGCAGTGCTAGGGGGCAGCTGGGTAATGAAAAACTGTTTTTT	CSARGQLGNEKLFF
15	NA	NA	TRBV12-3/TRBV12-4	TRBJ2-6	TGTGCCGGCAGTTTTTCGGGAGCTGGGGCCAACGTCCTGACTTTC	CAGSFSGAGANVLTF
12	TRBD2	NA	TRBV29-1	TRBJ2-1	TGCAGCAGGGCTAGCGGGAGGGGTGAGCAGTTCTTC	CSRASGRGEQFF
21	NA	NA	TRBV2	TRBJ2-1	TGTGCCAGCAGTGGCGCGCTTCTAGCCACGTCATGGTCGAGCTCCTACAATGAGCAGTTCTTC	CASSGALLATSWSSSYNEQFF
15	NA	few	TRBV6-2/TRBV6-3	TRBJ1-5	TGTGCCAGCAGGAAGGACAGCTCAAAAAATCAGCCCCAGCATTTT	CASRKDSSKNQPQHF
16	TRBD2	few	TRBV6-6	TRBJ2-7	TGTGCCAGCACCGACACCGGGAGGGCAGCGCCCTACGAGCAGTACTTC	CASTDTGRAAPYEQYF
13	NA	once	TRBV11-2	TRBJ2-3	TGTACCAGCAGCGCAGGACCAATTGATACGCAGTATTTT	CTSSAGPIDTQYF
14	NA	few	TRBV4-1	TRBJ1-6	TGCGCCAGCAGCCAACTACCGGGGTTTTCACCCCTCCACTTT	CASSQLPGFSPLHF
15	NA	NA	TRBV20-1	TRBJ2-4	TGCAGTGCTGGCGGGACTTCACTAGCCAAAAACATTCAGTACTTC	CSAGGTSLAKNIQYF
15	TRBD1	NA	TRBV7-2	TRBJ1-4	TGTGCCAGCAGCCTGACAGGGGGCACTGATGAAAAACTGTTTTTT	CASSLTGGTDEKLFF
12	NA	few	TRBV6-6	TRBJ2-5	TGTGCCAGCAGGACCGTGCAAGAGACCCAGTACTTC	CASRTVQETQYF
13	NA	few	TRBV18	TRBJ1-2	TGTGCCAGCTCCTCTTGGAACGGCGGTGGCTACACCTTC	CASSSWNGGGYTF
17	NA	NA	TRBV7-8	TRBJ2-2	TGTGCCAGCAGCCTTTCGTTCAGGGGAGAGGACACCGGGGAGCTGTTTTTT	CASSLSFRGEDTGELFF
14	NA	few	TRBV10-1	TRBJ2-7	TGCGCCAGCAGTGCGGACACAGGCCAATACGAGCAGTACTTC	CASSADTGQYEQYF
15	TRBD2	few	TRBV12-3/TRBV12-4	TRBJ2-5	TGTGCCAGCAGTTTCAGCGGGGGGCCTCAAGAGACCCAGTACTTC	CASSFSGGPQETQYF
15	TRBD1	NA	TRBV20-1	TRBJ2-7	TGCAGTGCTAGTGCACCGGGACAGGGGCCCTACGAGCAGTACTTC	CSASAPGQGPYEQYF
13	NA	few	TRBV4-1	TRBJ1-1	TGCGCCAGCAGCCAAGTTTCGGGGGCTGAAGCTTTCTTT	CASSQVSGAEAFF
16	TRBD2	NA	TRBV4-2	TRBJ2-1	TGTGCCAGCAGCCAAGGGGGTAGCGGGAGGGACAATGAGCAGTTCTTC	CASSQGGSGRDNEQFF
12	NA	few	TRBV12-3/TRBV12-4	TRBJ1-1	TGTGCCAGCAGGATTAGAGCTACTGAAGCTTTCTTT	CASRIRATEAFF
19	NA	NA	TRBV12-3/TRBV12-4	TRBJ2-1	TGTGCCAGCAGTTTTAAGGGGGCGGGAGATAGCATATCCTACAATGAGCAGTTCTTC	CASSFKGAGDSISYNEQFF
15	NA	few	TRBV30	TRBJ1-4	TGTGCCTGGAGGTCCAAGGGGCCAACTAATGAAAAACTGTTTTTT	CAWRSKGPTNEKLFF